This entry features one T cell receptor beta chain sequence. This CDR3 contains 13 residues. V shed 8 bases and J 4 bases; nucleotides not matched to a gene: 6. Germline V lookup: CDR1 MGHRA, CDR2 YSYEKL. The sample originates from a study of shared clonotypes between healthy human individuals. Clones were read by immunoSEQ multiplex PCR, and TCRdb kept only the in-frame ones, dropping some. The profile shows 650,000 to 700,000 clones, around 91% of them singletons. Sequencing was performed on memory CD8+ T cells from PBMCs. Indicated subset: CD45RO+ cells pooled with CCR7-negative TemRA cells. The genes are TRBV4-1 and TRBJ2-5; 8 nucleotides match TRBD1. The clonotype originates from a man aged 18 to 29 in good health. Some clones in this sample may be carry-over from other donors' samples. The CDR3 nucleotides are TGCGCCAGCGGACAGGGTCCTTTAGAGACCCAGTACTTC. Amino acid sequence: CASGQGPLETQYF.